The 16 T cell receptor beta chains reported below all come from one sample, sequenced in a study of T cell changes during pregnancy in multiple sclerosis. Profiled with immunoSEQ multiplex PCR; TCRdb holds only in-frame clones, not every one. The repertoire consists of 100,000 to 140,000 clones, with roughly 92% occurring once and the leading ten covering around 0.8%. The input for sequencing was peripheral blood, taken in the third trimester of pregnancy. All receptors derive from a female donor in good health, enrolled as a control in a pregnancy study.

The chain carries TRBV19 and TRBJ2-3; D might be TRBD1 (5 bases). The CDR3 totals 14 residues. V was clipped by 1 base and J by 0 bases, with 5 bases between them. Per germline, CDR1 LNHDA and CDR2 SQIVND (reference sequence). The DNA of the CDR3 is TGTGCCAGTAGTATAGGGGGCAGCACAGATACGCAGTATTTT. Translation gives CASSIGGSTDTQYF.

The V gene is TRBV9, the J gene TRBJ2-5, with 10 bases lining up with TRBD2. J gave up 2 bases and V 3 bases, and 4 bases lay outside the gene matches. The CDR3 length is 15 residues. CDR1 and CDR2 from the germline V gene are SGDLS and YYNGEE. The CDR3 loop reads CASSGSGGIQETQYF. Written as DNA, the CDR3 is TGTGCCAGCAGCGGTAGCGGGGGGATACAAGAGACCCAGTACTTC.

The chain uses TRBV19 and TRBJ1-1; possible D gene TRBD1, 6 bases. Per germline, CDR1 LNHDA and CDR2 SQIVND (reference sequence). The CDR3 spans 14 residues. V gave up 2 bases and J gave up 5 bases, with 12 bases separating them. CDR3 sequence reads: CASSIRGAQTEAFF. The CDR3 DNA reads TGTGCCAGTAGTATACGGGGGGCGCAAACTGAAGCTTTCTTT.

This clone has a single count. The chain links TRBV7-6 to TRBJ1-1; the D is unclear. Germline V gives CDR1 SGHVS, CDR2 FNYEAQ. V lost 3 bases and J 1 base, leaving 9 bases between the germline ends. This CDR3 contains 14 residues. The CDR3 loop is CASSLAGENTEAFF. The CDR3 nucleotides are TGTGCCAGCAGCTTGGCCGGGGAGAACACTGAAGCTTTCTTT.

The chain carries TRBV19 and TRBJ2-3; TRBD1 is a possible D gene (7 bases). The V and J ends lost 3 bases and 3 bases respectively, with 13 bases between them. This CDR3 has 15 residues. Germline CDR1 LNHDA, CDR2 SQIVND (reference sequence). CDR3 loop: CASSISQGGTDTQYF. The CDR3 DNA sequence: TGTGCCAGTAGTATTTCCCAGGGGGGTACAGATACGCAGTATTTT.

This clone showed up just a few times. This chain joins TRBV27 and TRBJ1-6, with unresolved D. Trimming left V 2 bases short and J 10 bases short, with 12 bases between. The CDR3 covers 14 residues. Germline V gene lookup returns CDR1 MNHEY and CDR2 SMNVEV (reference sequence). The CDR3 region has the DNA TGTGCCAGCAGTTTACCGGGGTATAGGTCACCCCTCCACTTT. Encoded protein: CASSLPGYRSPLHF.

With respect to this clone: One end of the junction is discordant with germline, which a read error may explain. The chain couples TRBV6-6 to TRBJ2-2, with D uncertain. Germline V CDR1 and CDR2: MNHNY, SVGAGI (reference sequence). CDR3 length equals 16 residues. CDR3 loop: CASNNRPKAKTGELFF. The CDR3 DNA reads TGTGCCAGCAACAATAGGCCTAAAGCGAAGACCGGGGAGCTGTTTTTT.

As DNA, the CDR3 is TGTGCCAGTATTTCGGGTCCGAACACCGGGGAGCTGTTTTTT. It translates to CASISGPNTGELFF. This chain connects TRBV19 to TRBJ2-2; D unresolved. Germline V gene data show CDR1 as LNHDA and CDR2 as SQIVND (reference sequence). The CDR3 has 14 amino acids. Deletions cut 7 bases from V and 0 bases from J, with 9 bases between.

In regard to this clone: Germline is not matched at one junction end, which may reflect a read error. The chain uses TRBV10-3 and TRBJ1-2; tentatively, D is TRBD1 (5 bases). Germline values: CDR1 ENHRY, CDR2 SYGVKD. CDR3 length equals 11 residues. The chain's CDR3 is CALSPGDGYTF. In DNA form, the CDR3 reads TGTGCCCTCAGCCCGGGGGACGGCTACACCTTC.

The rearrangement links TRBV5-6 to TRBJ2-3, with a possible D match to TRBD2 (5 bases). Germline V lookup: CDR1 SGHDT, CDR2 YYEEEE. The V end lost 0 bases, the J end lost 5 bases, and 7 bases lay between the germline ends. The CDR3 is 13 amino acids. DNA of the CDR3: TGTGCCAGCAGCTTGGCAGGAGGAGATACGCAGTATTTT. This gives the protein CASSLAGGDTQYF.

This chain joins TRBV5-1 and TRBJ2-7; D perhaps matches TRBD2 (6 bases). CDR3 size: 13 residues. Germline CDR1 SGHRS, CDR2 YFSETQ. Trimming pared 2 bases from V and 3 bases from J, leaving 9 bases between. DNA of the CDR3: TGCGCCAGCAGCTTTGGCGGGAACTACGAGCAGTACTTC. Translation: CASSFGGNYEQYF.

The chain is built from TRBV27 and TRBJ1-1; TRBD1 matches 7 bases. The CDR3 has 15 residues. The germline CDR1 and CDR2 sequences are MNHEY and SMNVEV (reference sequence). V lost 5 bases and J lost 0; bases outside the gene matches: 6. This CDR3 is CASSEPGTVNTEAFF. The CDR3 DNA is TGTGCCAGCAGTGAACCCGGGACAGTGAACACTGAAGCTTTCTTT.

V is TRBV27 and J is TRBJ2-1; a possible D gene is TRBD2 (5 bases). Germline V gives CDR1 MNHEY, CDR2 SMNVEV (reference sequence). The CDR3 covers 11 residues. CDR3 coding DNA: TGTGTCTCGACTCGAGGGAATGAGCAGTTCTTC. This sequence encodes CVSTRGNEQFF.

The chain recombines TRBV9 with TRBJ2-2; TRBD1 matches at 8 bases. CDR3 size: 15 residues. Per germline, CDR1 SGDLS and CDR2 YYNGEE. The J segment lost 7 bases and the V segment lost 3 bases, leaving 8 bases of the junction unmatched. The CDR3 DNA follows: TGTGCCAGCAGCGGTGGACAGGGATATGTCGGGGAGCTGTTTTTT. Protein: CASSGGQGYVGELFF.

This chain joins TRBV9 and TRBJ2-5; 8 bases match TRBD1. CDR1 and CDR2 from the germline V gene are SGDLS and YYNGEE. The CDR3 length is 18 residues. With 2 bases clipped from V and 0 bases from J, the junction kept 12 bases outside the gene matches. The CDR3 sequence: CASSVGTGHAAYQETQYF. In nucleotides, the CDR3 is TGTGCCAGCAGCGTCGGGACAGGCCACGCTGCTTACCAAGAGACCCAGTACTTC.

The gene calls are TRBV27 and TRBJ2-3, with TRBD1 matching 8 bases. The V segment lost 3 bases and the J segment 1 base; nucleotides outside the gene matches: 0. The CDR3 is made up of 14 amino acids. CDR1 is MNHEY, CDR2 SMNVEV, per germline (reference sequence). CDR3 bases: TGTGCCAGCAGTTTGGACAGGGGCACAGATACGCAGTATTTT. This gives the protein CASSLDRGTDTQYF.